This T cell receptor (beta chain) was observed in a study of T cells in Graves' hyperthyroidism and ophthalmopathy. Amplified TCR beta CDR3 regions derived from RNA transcripts. Using the HTBI primer set, a first-round RT-PCR was run on the TCR CDR3. One entry per CDR3 protein, called by TCRdb with MiXCR from the multiplex PCR reads. Seen here are roughly 580,000 distinct CDR3 sequences, about 14% observed once, and the top ten hold roughly 5.5%. The V gene lost 3 bases and the J gene lost 11 bases, with 29 bases spanning the gap. The CDR3 extends over 18 amino acids. The sequencing sample was made of blood. The sequence came from a woman aged 25 to 39 with Graves' hyperthyroidism that later progressed to Graves' ophthalmopathy. The V and J genes are TRBV12-3 or TRBV12-4 and TRBJ1-3; D uncertain. This CDR3 is CASSFPPLTGGPLTAIYF. CDR3 sequence (DNA): TGTGCCAGCAGTTTTCCCCCGTTAACGGGAGGTCCCTTGACGGCCATATATTTT.